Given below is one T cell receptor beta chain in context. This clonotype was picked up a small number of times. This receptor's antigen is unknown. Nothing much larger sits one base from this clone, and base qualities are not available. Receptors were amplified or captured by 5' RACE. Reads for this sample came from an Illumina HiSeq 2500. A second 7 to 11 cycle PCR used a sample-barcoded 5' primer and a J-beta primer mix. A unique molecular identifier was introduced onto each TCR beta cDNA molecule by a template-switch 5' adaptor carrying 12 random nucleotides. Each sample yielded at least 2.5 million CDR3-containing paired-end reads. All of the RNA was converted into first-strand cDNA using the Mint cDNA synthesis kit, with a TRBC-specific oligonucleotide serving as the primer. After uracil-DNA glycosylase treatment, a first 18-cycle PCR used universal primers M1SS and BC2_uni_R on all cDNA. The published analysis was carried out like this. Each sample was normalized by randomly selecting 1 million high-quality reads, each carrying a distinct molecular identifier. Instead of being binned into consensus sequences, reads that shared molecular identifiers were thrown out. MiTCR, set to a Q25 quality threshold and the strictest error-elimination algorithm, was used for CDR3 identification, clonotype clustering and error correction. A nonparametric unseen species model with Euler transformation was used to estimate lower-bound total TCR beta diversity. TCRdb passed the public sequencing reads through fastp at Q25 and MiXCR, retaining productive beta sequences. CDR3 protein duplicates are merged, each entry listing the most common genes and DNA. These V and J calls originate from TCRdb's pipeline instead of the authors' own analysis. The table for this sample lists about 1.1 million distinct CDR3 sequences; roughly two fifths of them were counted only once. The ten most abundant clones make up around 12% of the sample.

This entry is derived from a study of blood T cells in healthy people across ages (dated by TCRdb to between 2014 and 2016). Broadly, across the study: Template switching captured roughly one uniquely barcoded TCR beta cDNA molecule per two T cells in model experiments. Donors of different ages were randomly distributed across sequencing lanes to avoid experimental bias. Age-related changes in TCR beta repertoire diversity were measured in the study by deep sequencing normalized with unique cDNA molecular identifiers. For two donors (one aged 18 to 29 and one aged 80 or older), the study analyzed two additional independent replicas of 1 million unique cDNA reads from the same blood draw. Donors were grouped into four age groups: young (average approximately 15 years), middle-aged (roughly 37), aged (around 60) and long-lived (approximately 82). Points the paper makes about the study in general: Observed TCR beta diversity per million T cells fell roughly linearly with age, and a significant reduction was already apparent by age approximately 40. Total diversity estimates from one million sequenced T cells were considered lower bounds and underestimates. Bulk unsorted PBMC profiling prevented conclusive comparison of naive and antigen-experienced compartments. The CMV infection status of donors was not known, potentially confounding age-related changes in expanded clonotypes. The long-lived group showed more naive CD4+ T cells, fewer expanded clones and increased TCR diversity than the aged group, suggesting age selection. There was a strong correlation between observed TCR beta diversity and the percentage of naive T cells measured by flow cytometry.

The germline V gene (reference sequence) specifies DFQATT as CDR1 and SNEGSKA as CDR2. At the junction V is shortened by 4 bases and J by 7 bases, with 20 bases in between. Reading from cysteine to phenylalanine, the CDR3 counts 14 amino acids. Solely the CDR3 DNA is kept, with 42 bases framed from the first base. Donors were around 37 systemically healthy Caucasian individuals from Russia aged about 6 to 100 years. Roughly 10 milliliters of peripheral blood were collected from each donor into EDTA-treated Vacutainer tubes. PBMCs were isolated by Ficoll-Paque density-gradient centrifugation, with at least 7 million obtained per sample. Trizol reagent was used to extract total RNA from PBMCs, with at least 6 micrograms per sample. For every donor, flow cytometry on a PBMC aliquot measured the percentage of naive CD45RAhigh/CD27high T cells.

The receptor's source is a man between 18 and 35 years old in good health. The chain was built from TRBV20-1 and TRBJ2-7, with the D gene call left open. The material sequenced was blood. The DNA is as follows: TGCAGTGCTACCCCCCACCGGGCCCCTATTGAGCAGTACTTC. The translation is CSATPHRAPIEQYF.